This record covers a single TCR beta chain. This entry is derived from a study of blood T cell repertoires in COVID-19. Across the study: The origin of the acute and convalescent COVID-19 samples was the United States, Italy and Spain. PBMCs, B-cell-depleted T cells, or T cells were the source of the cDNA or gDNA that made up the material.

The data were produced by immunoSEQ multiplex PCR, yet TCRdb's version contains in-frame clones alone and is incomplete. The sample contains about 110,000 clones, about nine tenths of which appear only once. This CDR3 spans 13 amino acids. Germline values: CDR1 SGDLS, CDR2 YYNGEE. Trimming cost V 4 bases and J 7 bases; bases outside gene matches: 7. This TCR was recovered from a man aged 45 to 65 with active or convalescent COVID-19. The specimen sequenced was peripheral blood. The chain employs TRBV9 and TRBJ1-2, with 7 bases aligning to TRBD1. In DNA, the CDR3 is TGTGCCAGCAGCTTGAACGACAGGGCTGGCTACACCTTC. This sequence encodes CASSLNDRAGYTF. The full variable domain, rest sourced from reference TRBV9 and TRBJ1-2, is DSGVTQTPKHLITATGQRVTLRCSPRSGDLSVYWYQQSLDQGLQFLIQYYNGEERAKGNILERFSAQQFPDLHSELNLSSLELGDSALYFCASSLNDRAGYTFGSGTRLTVV.